These T cell receptor beta chains were read from a single sample in a study of blood T cell repertoires in COVID-19. Sequencing was performed with immunoSEQ multiplex PCR; in TCRdb, only in-frame clones are kept and a portion is missing. The profile shows some 26,000 clones, roughly 85% of them singletons. The sample consisted of peripheral blood. These TCRs come from a human donor with active COVID-19. The donor label of this sample is uncertain. CDR3s include the opening cysteine and the closing phenylalanine or tryptophan. D genes are given only for firm matches. For some rows the clone size is stated as once, few or many, or as a class when expanded; others skip it.

>TRBJ1-3|TRBV29-1|.|.
TGCAGCGTTGAGGGTAGGGTAGCGAGAAACACCATATATTTT
CSVEGRVARNTIYF
>TRBJ1-3|TRBV7-8|.|.
TGTGCCAGCAGCTTAGCGAGCTCTGGAAACACCATATATTTT
CASSLASSGNTIYF
>TRBJ2-7|TRBV24-1|.|.
TGTGCCACCAGTGATTTGCCGCGTCCGGGAGAGTTAGTCGAGCAGTACTTC
CATSDLPRPGELVEQYF
>TRBJ1-5|TRBV6-6|.|.
TGTGCCAGCAGGGCCCAGAAAGGAGGGTCGGAGCCCCAGCATTTT
CASRAQKGGSEPQHF
>TRBJ1-6|TRBV19|TRBD1|medium-sized
TGTGCCAGTCGCGACAGGGATTATAATTCACCCCTCCACTTT
CASRDRDYNSPLHF
>TRBJ1-5|TRBV2|.|.
TGTGCCAGCAGTGAGAACCCCGGTAGCAATCAGCCCCAGCATTTT
CASSENPGSNQPQHF
>TRBJ2-7|TRBV6-5|.|.
TGTGCCAGCAGGCTCTCCGGGACTTCCTACGAGCAGTACTTC
CASRLSGTSYEQYF
>TRBJ2-7|TRBV28|TRBD2|.
TGTGCCACCTGGAAAGCGGGAGGAGACTACGAGCAGTACTTC
CATWKAGGDYEQYF
>TRBJ1-2|TRBV3-1/TRBV3-2|.|.
TGTGCCAGCAGCCCATCGTCCGGTAATGAGGGCTACACCTTC
CASSPSSGNEGYTF
>TRBJ1-1|TRBV4-3|.|once
TGCGCCAGCAGAGAGAGGGGGGGCGAAGCTTTCTTT
CASRERGGEAFF
>TRBJ2-3|TRBV11-2|TRBD1|.
TGTGCCAGCAGCTCCCCCGGGACAGAACGTGGCCCAGATACGCAGTATTTT
CASSSPGTERGPDTQYF
>TRBJ1-3|TRBV6-1|.|.
TGTGCCAGCAGTGAAGCCGCCAGAACTGGAAACACCATATATTTT
CASSEAARTGNTIYF
>TRBJ1-2|TRBV19|.|.
TGTGCCAGTAGTACAATAGGGGCGGCCTATGGCTACACCTTC
CASSTIGAAYGYTF
>TRBJ2-6|TRBV4-3|TRBD1|.
TGCGCCAGCAGCCCGGGGACAGGGGTTAGTGGGGCCAACGTCCTGACTTTC
CASSPGTGVSGANVLTF
>TRBJ1-1|TRBV19|TRBD1|.
TGTGCCAGCTCTCGCCGGGACAGGGATACTGAAGCTTTCTTT
CASSRRDRDTEAFF
>TRBJ2-7|TRBV7-2|.|.
TGTGCCAGCAGCCGCGGGACTCGTGCGTACGAGCAGTACTTC
CASSRGTRAYEQYF
>TRBJ1-2|TRBV7-2|TRBD1|.
TGTGCCAGCAGCTCTTCGACAGGGTCAGGGGGCTACACCTTC
CASSSSTGSGGYTF
>TRBJ1-2|TRBV11-2|.|few
TGTGCCAGCAACTTAGGGCAGGGGACTGGCTACACCTTC
CASNLGQGTGYTF
>TRBJ2-5|TRBV29-1|TRBD2|.
TGCAGCGGTGGGTCCCCGATGCTAGCGGGGCAAGAGACCCAGTACTTC
CSGGSPMLAGQETQYF
>TRBJ1-2|TRBV6-5|.|.
TGTGCCAGCAGGGGGATGGGCACTCAGGGAGGCTACACCTTC
CASRGMGTQGGYTF
>TRBJ2-1|TRBV28|TRBD2|.
TGTGCCAGCGGGGGGCTAGCGGGAGGGTTGGGGCAGTTCTTC
CASGGLAGGLGQFF
>TRBJ2-3|TRBV25-1|TRBD2|.
TGTGCCAGCAGTGCAGGACTAGCACTTAGCACAGATACGCAGTATTTT
CASSAGLALSTDTQYF
>TRBJ2-1|TRBV6-2/TRBV6-3|.|.
TGTGCCAGCAGCTCCCGGCAGAGGTCCTACAATGAGCAGTTCTTC
CASSSRQRSYNEQFF
>TRBJ2-1|TRBV7-3|TRBD2|.
TGTGCCAGCAGCTCCCCCGGGACTAGCGGGAGTGGGGATGAGCAGTTCTTC
CASSSPGTSGSGDEQFF
>TRBJ2-3|TRBV5-8|TRBD1|.
TGTGCCAGCAGCACTGGGACAGGGGGCGGGTCAGATACGCAGTATTTT
CASSTGTGGGSDTQYF
>TRBJ2-3|TRBV27|TRBD2|once
TGTGCCAGCAGTTTAATCGTTCGGGGGGGCCCAGATACGCAGTATTTT
CASSLIVRGGPDTQYF
>TRBJ1-2|TRBV28|TRBD1|few
TGTGCCAGCAGTGCCCAACAGGGGTGCACCTTC
CASSAQQGCTF
>TRBJ2-2|TRBV27|.|.
TGTGCCAGCAGTTTCGGGCGGGCCGGGGAGCTGTTTTTT
CASSFGRAGELFF
>TRBJ2-2|TRBV5-4|TRBD2|.
TGTGCCAGCAGCAAGCGACTAGCGGGAGTGGTCACCGGGGAGCTGTTTTTT
CASSKRLAGVVTGELFF
>TRBJ2-3|TRBV5-1|.|.
TGCGCCAGCAGCTTGGAAGGGGGGAGGGCCCTCCTATGGACGCAGTATTTT
CASSLEGGRALLWTQYF
>TRBJ2-6|TRBV28|TRBD1|.
TGTGCCAGCAGAACAGGAGGACAGGGGGTCTCTGGGGCCAACGTCCTGACTTTC
CASRTGGQGVSGANVLTF
>TRBJ1-4|TRBV20-1|TRBD1|.
TGCAGTGCTGCCAGGGGGGTAAAACTGTTTTTT
CSAARGVKLFF
>TRBJ2-5|TRBV28|.|.
TGTGCCAGCAGTTTACAGGGATGGGAGACCCAGTACTTC
CASSLQGWETQYF
>TRBJ2-7|TRBV6-1|.|.
TGTGCCAGCAGGCAGACCTACGAGCAGTACTTC
CASRQTYEQYF
>TRBJ2-7|TRBV30|TRBD2|.
TGTGCCTGGAGTACCGGGACTACCTACGAGCAGTACTTC
CAWSTGTTYEQYF
>TRBJ2-3|TRBV5-5|.|once
TGTGCCAGCAGCTTGATATGGGCAACAGATACGCAGTATTTT
CASSLIWATDTQYF
>TRBJ2-5|TRBV19|.|few
TGTGCCAGTAGTATGGTGGGAGGAGAGACCCAGTACTTC
CASSMVGGETQYF
>TRBJ1-1|TRBV19|TRBD1|once
TGTGCCAGTAGTAGAGGGGGCGGCACTGAAGCTTTCTTT
CASSRGGGTEAFF
>TRBJ2-1|TRBV6-6|TRBD2|.
TGTGCCAGCAGTCCCCACCGACTAGCGAAGAACAATGAGCAGTTCTTC
CASSPHRLAKNNEQFF
>TRBJ2-7|TRBV28|.|.
TGTGCCAGCAGGGAGCGGGACAAGGGAGCCTACGAGCAGTACTTC
CASRERDKGAYEQYF
>TRBJ1-6|TRBV28|.|.
TGTGCCAGCACCTTGACACCCCGATGGTCCCCCCTCCACTTT
CASTLTPRWSPLHF
>TRBJ1-5|TRBV2|.|.
TGTGCCAGCAGCGTCTATAGCAATCAGCCCCAGCATTTT
CASSVYSNQPQHF
>TRBJ2-3|TRBV28|TRBD2|once
TGTGCCAGCAGTTTCTACGGGAGGGCCTTAGATACGCAGTATTTT
CASSFYGRALDTQYF
>TRBJ2-7|TRBV18|.|.
TGTGCCAGCTCACCACCGGCCAGGGGCAACGAGCAGTACTTC
CASSPPARGNEQYF
>TRBJ2-7|TRBV25-1|.|.
TGTGCCAGCAGTGATCCCGGACACGTCGAGCAGTACTTC
CASSDPGHVEQYF
>TRBJ1-1|TRBV12-3/TRBV12-4|.|.
TGTGCCAGCAGTTTGGGCGTCTTGAACGCTTTCTTT
CASSLGVLNAFF
>TRBJ1-1|TRBV29-1|.|.
TGCAGCGTTGAAGTACCAGGTAACACTGAAGCTTTCTTT
CSVEVPGNTEAFF
>TRBJ2-1|TRBV18|TRBD2|.
TGTGCCAGCTCTCGGGGCCGGGAGGGCGGCAATGAGCAGTTCTTC
CASSRGREGGNEQFF
>TRBJ2-1|TRBV11-3|.|.
TGTGCCAGCAGCCCTAGCTCCGTCGACCACAATGAGCAGTTCTTC
CASSPSSVDHNEQFF
>TRBJ2-5|TRBV11-2|TRBD2|.
TGTGCCAGCAGCTTGCGTAGCGGGACGGGGGGGGAGACCCAGTACTTC
CASSLRSGTGGETQYF
>TRBJ2-7|TRBV5-4|TRBD2|.
TGTGCCAGCAGCACGCCTTCGGGAGGCGACGAGCAGTACTTC
CASSTPSGGDEQYF
>TRBJ1-1|TRBV29-1|.|.
TGCAGCGCTGACGGACAGTATAGCATGAACACTGAAGCTTTCTTT
CSADGQYSMNTEAFF
>TRBJ2-7|TRBV6-2/TRBV6-3|TRBD2|.
TGTGCCAGCAGTTACTATCTAGCGGATACCTACGAGCAGTACTTC
CASSYYLADTYEQYF
>TRBJ2-1|TRBV14|TRBD2|.
TGTGCCAGCAGCGGGGGGGGTGACTACAATGAGCAGTTCTTC
CASSGGGDYNEQFF
>TRBJ1-2|TRBV25-1|.|.
TGTGCCAGCAGTGAATTCACAGACAGCTATGGCTACACCTTC
CASSEFTDSYGYTF
>TRBJ1-1|TRBV19|.|.
TGTGCCAGTAGCGACAGGTTTGGGAACAACGCTGAAGCTTTCTTT
CASSDRFGNNAEAFF
>TRBJ2-7|TRBV11-2|TRBD1|.
TGTGCCAGCAGCTTAGAAGCCCGGACAGGTCTCTCCTACGAGCAGTACTTC
CASSLEARTGLSYEQYF
>TRBJ1-2|TRBV9|.|.
TGTGCCAGCAGCGGCTCCGGGACATATTATGGCTACACCTTC
CASSGSGTYYGYTF
>TRBJ2-3|TRBV11-3|TRBD2|.
TGTGCCAGCAGTCCCGGGACTAGCGGTACGGATGATACGCAGTATTTT
CASSPGTSGTDDTQYF